The 27 T cell receptor beta chains presented below share a single source sample, sequenced in a study of cytomegalovirus exposure and HLA in healthy donors. With 60 Vbeta and 13 Jbeta primers, the PCR was carried out. Some clones are missing from TCRdb's copy, which holds only in-frame ones; the method was immunoSEQ multiplex PCR. Among 150,000 to 200,000 clones listed, nearly 80% were seen once. The sequenced material came from PBMCs. Source of these receptors: a woman in her fifties or sixties in good health and CMV-seropositive.

The V gene is TRBV7-9, the J gene TRBJ1-2, with D unresolved. Trimming removed 0 bases at V and 7 bases at J, with 6 bases between. The CDR3 has 12 residues. CDR1 is SEHNR and CDR2 is FQNEAQ in the germline V gene (reference sequence). The CDR3 bases are TGTGCCAGCAGCTTAGCCCGCGGTGGCTACACCTTC. This translates into CASSLARGGYTF.

This sequence joins TRBV25-1 and TRBJ2-1, with a tentative D call TRBD2 (6 bases). Trimming shortened V by 8 bases and J by 7 bases, and 18 bases separated the two germline ends. This CDR3 region has 14 residues. Germline V gene sequence: CDR1 MGHDK, CDR2 SYGVNS. The CDR3 is CASVLGGEKNEQFF. For the CDR3, the DNA is TGTGCCAGCGTCCTCGGGGGAGAGAAAAATGAGCAGTTCTTC.

This clone occurred a few times. The chain recombines TRBV18 with TRBJ2-2; the match to TRBD1 covers 9 bases. This CDR3 contains 15 residues. V lost 9 bases and J lost 1; bases outside the gene matches: 6. The germline gives CDR1 KGHSH, CDR2 LQKENI. CDR3 loop: CASYPGQGNTGELFF. The CDR3 nucleotides are TGTGCCAGTTACCCGGGACAGGGGAACACCGGGGAGCTGTTTTTT.

This rearrangement joins TRBV25-1 to TRBJ1-1, with D possibly matching TRBD1 (5 bases). The CDR3 is made up of 12 amino acids. Germline V gives CDR1 MGHDK, CDR2 SYGVNS. Trimming removed 8 bases at V and 4 bases at J, with 11 bases between. CDR3 region: CASVGGGTEAFF. CDR3 bases: TGTGCCAGCGTGGGGGGTGGCACTGAAGCTTTCTTT.

This chain links TRBV6-1 with TRBJ2-5; 8 nucleotides align to TRBD2. The length of the CDR3 is 16 residues. Germline loops: CDR1 MNHNS, CDR2 SASEGT. The trim removed 0 bases at V and 0 bases at J, leaving 3 bases unmatched. The CDR3: CASSEAAGGYQETQYF. As DNA, the CDR3 is TGTGCCAGCAGTGAAGCGGCGGGGGGCTACCAAGAGACCCAGTACTTC.

The rearrangement uses TRBV13 and TRBJ2-2; a weak D match, TRBD2 (6 bases). V was pared by 4 bases and J by 5 bases, with 11 bases between. The CDR3 contains 14 residues. The germline CDR1 and CDR2 sequences are PRHDT and FYEKMQ (reference sequence). CDR3 nucleotide sequence: TGTGCCAGCAGCTCTTCACGGGAGACCGGGGAGCTGTTTTTT. Amino acids: CASSSSRETGELFF.

The chain has TRBV19 and TRBJ1-2; 7 bases agree with TRBD1. The CDR3 runs 16 residues. V shed 5 bases and J 0 bases; nucleotides not matched to a gene: 9. Germline assignment: CDR1 LNHDA and CDR2 SQIVND (reference sequence). The CDR3 here is CASSLRQGGTNYGYTF. The CDR3 bases are TGTGCCAGTAGTTTACGACAGGGTGGTACTAACTATGGCTACACCTTC. Using reference TRBV19 and TRBJ1-2 for the parts outside the CDR3, the full variable domain is DGGITQSPKYLFRKEGQNVTLSCEQNLNHDAMYWYRQDPGQGLRLIYYSQIVNDFQKGDIAEGYSVSREKKESFPLTVTSAQKNPTAFYLCASSLRQGGTNYGYTFGSGTRLTVV.

The rearrangement links TRBV6-1 to TRBJ1-1; maybe TRBD1 (5 bases). CDR1 and CDR2 (germline): MNHNS, SASEGT. Trimming took off 0 bases at V and 8 bases at J, with 10 bases between the two ends. The CDR3 has 13 amino acids. CDR3 sequence (DNA): TGTGCCAGCAGTGAAGCGTCCCGGACAGAAGCTTTCTTT. Translating gives CASSEASRTEAFF.

V usage is TRBV11-2 and J usage is TRBJ1-1; TRBD1 is a possible D gene (6 bases). This CDR3 region has 15 residues. The V end lost 6 bases, the J end lost 4 bases, and 18 bases lay between the germline ends. The germline CDR1 and CDR2 sequences are SGHAT and FQNNGV. The CDR3 nucleotides read TGTGCCAGCAGTTCGCCCCTACAGGGTGGCACTGAAGCTTTCTTT. This gives the protein CASSSPLQGGTEAFF.

This clone appeared a few times. The chain combines TRBV18 with TRBJ2-5; no reliable D call. CDR3 length equals 14 residues. V lost 3 bases and J lost 4, with 12 bases in between. Per the germline V gene, CDR1 is KGHSH and CDR2 is LQKENI. For the CDR3, the DNA is TGTGCCAGCTCACCCCAAGCTCCGGGAGAGACCCAGTACTTC. This codes for CASSPQAPGETQYF.

As for this clone: Relative to the germline gene, one junction end is altered; a read error may explain this. This rearrangement joins TRBV2 to TRBJ2-5; D perhaps matches TRBD1 (6 bases). The germline gives CDR1 SNHLY, CDR2 FYNNEI. The CDR3 is made up of 15 amino acids. In DNA form, the CDR3 reads TGTGCCAGCAATCTACTACCTAAGGGGGTTGAGAACCAGTACTTC. This translates into CASNLLPKGVENQYF.

The chain has TRBV6-6 and TRBJ2-7; 9 bases fit TRBD2. CDR3 size: 16 residues. Losses at the gene ends were 0 bases for V and 2 bases for J; bases not matched to a gene: 5. Germline V gene data show CDR1 as MNHNY and CDR2 as SVGAGI (reference sequence). The CDR3 reads CASSYSERGAPYEQYF. CDR3 nucleotides: TGTGCCAGCAGTTACTCTGAGCGGGGGGCCCCCTACGAGCAGTACTTC.

The chain couples TRBV28 to TRBJ2-5; TRBD1 matches at 7 bases. Trimming took 2 bases from V and 1 from J; bases not matched to a gene: 10. CDR3 length equals 17 residues. Looked up from germline, CDR1 is MDHEN and CDR2 is SYDVKM. The CDR3 DNA reads TGTGCCAGCAGTTTAAAGCCGACAGGGTTAAGCCAAGAGACCCAGTACTTC. Translating gives CASSLKPTGLSQETQYF. Using reference TRBV28 and TRBJ2-5 for the parts outside the CDR3, the full variable domain is DVKVTQSSRYLVKRTGEKVFLECVQDMDHENMFWYRQDPGLGLRLIYFSYDVKMKEKGDIPEGYSVSREKKERFSLILESASTNQTSMYLCASSLKPTGLSQETQYFGPGTRLLVL.

The chain employs TRBV4-1 and TRBJ2-3; maybe TRBD1 (6 bases). CDR3 length equals 15 residues. Deletions cut 1 base from V and 7 bases from J, with 15 bases between. CDR1 is MGHRA and CDR2 is YSYEKL in the germline V gene. DNA of the CDR3: TGCGCCAGCAGCCAAGGGAACAGGGTCACCAATACGCAGTATTTT. Amino acid sequence: CASSQGNRVTNTQYF.

The V gene is TRBV5-4, the J gene TRBJ2-3; D not resolved. There are 13 residues in the CDR3. The germline V and J ends were trimmed by 0 bases and 0 bases, with 2 bases remaining between them. Germline CDR1 SGHNT, CDR2 YYREEE (reference sequence). The CDR3 is CASSLASTDTQYF. CDR3 nucleotide sequence: TGTGCCAGCAGCTTGGCTAGCACAGATACGCAGTATTTT.

The chain carries TRBV19 and TRBJ2-1; 10 nucleotides align to TRBD2. CDR1 and CDR2 (germline): LNHDA, SQIVND (reference sequence). The V segment lost 3 bases and the J segment 10 bases; nucleotides outside the gene matches: 9. The CDR3 contains 15 residues. The chain's CDR3 is CASSIRAGGPWEQFF. The CDR3, as DNA: TGTGCCAGTAGTATCCGAGCGGGAGGGCCCTGGGAGCAGTTCTTC.

The chain links TRBV5-1 to TRBJ2-5; 9 bases map to TRBD1. Germline V lookup: CDR1 SGHRS, CDR2 YFSETQ. V was clipped by 4 bases and J by 1 base; unmatched bases: 5. The CDR3 runs to 15 residues. In nucleotides, the CDR3 is TGCGCCAGCAGCGTGACGGGACAGGGCCAAGAGACCCAGTACTTC. Translating it yields CASSVTGQGQETQYF.

This clone appeared a few times. The V call is TRBV4-1, the J call TRBJ2-1; 10 bases line up with TRBD1. V lost 3 bases, J lost 7 bases, and 6 bases stayed unmatched. This CDR3 has 15 amino acids. Germline V CDR1 and CDR2: MGHRA, YSYEKL. For the CDR3, the DNA is TGCGCCAGCAGCCACGGGACAGGGGATTGGAATGAGCAGTTCTTC. Translated, it gives CASSHGTGDWNEQFF.

As DNA, the CDR3 is TGTGCCAGCAGTTACGGGGGATATACGAACACTGAAGCTTTCTTT. It encodes CASSYGGYTNTEAFF. The chain links TRBV28 to TRBJ1-1; D might be TRBD1 (5 bases). Germline V gene lookup returns CDR1 MDHEN and CDR2 SYDVKM. The CDR3 is made up of 15 amino acids. The V and J ends lost 4 bases and 1 base respectively, with 13 bases between them.

The gene calls are TRBV7-2 and TRBJ2-5, with D tentatively TRBD2 (5 bases). CDR3 length equals 13 residues. CDR1 is SGHTA and CDR2 is FQGNSA in the germline V gene. V was pared by 5 bases and J by 7 bases, with 14 bases between. CDR3 protein: CASSASSVGTQYF. The DNA of the CDR3 is TGTGCCAGCAGCGCCAGTAGCGTTGGGACCCAGTACTTC.

This chain joins TRBV10-3 and TRBJ2-7; possible D gene TRBD2, 6 bases. Per germline, CDR1 ENHRY and CDR2 SYGVKD. There are 16 residues in the CDR3. V was shortened by 2 bases and J by 4 bases, with 18 bases between the two germline ends. The CDR3 bases are TGTGCCATCAGTGAGCTTGCGGGGAGCCCCCAATACGAGCAGTACTTC. Protein sequence: CAISELAGSPQYEQYF.

This clone was detected a few times. The rearrangement joins TRBV19 to TRBJ1-5; D may be TRBD1 (6 bases). Germline values: CDR1 LNHDA, CDR2 SQIVND (reference sequence). The CDR3 covers 15 residues. The V and J ends lost 6 bases and 0 bases respectively, with 12 bases between them. The CDR3 spells CASRAGTHSNQPQHF. CDR3 DNA sequence: TGTGCCAGTAGGGCCGGGACACATAGCAATCAGCCCCAGCATTTT.

The V and J genes are TRBV6-6 and TRBJ2-5, with a weak D call TRBD1 (6 bases). CDR3 length: 14 amino acids. Germline values: CDR1 MNHNY, CDR2 SVGAGI (reference sequence). With 0 bases removed from V and 5 bases from J, the gap between germline ends came to 10 bases. CDR3 nucleotide sequence: TGTGCCAGCAGTTACTCGGGGGCCGAGGAGACCCAGTACTTC. Residues: CASSYSGAEETQYF.

The chain joins TRBV2 to TRBJ1-2; TRBD1 agrees at 8 bases. This CDR3 contains 15 residues. V lost 3 bases to trimming and J lost 8 bases; unmatched junction nucleotides: 11. Germline V gene sequence: CDR1 SNHLY, CDR2 FYNNEI. The CDR3 loop is CASSDGTGGKGGYTF. DNA for the CDR3: TGTGCCAGCAGTGACGGAACAGGGGGTAAAGGGGGCTACACCTTC.

The gene calls are TRBV7-9 and TRBJ1-2; D call uncertain. Germline V gene sequence: CDR1 SEHNR, CDR2 FQNEAQ (reference sequence). The germline V and J ends were trimmed by 2 bases and 8 bases, with 12 bases remaining between them. This CDR3 has 13 amino acids. The chain's CDR3 is CASSLPDGRGYTF. In DNA form, the CDR3 reads TGTGCCAGCAGCTTACCCGACGGGAGAGGCTACACCTTC. The full variable domain, completed using reference TRBV7-9 and TRBJ1-2, is DTGVSQNPRHKITKRGQNVTFRCDPISEHNRLYWYRQTLGQGPEFLTYFQNEAQLEKSRLLSDRFSAERPKGSFSTLEIQRTEQGDSAMYLCASSLPDGRGYTFGSGTRLTVV.

This chain links TRBV7-9 with TRBJ2-5, with D perhaps TRBD2 (6 bases). The CDR3 extends over 14 amino acids. V shed 0 bases and J shed 4 bases, with 9 bases lying between them. Germline V gene sequence: CDR1 SEHNR, CDR2 FQNEAQ (reference sequence). The CDR3: CASSLAGGTETQYF. The CDR3 nucleotides read TGTGCCAGCAGCTTAGCTGGCGGGACAGAGACCCAGTACTTC. Complete variable domain (other parts from reference TRBV7-9 and TRBJ2-5): DTGVSQNPRHKITKRGQNVTFRCDPISEHNRLYWYRQTLGQGPEFLTYFQNEAQLEKSRLLSDRFSAERPKGSFSTLEIQRTEQGDSAMYLCASSLAGGTETQYFGPGTRLLVL.

The V gene is TRBV9, the J gene TRBJ2-2; 10 bases map to TRBD1. The V segment lost 4 bases and the J segment 3 bases; nucleotides outside the gene matches: 6. Germline assignment: CDR1 SGDLS and CDR2 YYNGEE. This CDR3 spans 16 amino acids. CDR3 sequence (DNA): TGTGCCAGCAGCACTGGACAGGGGGGGTACACCGGGGAGCTGTTTTTT. It translates to CASSTGQGGYTGELFF.